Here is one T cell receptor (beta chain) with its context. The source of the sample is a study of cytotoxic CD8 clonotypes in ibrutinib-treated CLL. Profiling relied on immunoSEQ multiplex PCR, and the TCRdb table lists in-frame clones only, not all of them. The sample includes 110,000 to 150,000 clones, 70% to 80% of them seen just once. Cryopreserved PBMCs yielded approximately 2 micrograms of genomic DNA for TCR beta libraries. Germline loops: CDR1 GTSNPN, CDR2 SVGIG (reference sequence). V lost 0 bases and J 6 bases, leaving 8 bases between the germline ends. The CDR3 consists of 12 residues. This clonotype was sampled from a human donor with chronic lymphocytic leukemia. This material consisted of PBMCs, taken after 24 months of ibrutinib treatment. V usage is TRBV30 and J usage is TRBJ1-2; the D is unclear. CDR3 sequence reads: CAWSVTRNGYTF. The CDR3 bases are TGTGCCTGGAGTGTGACCAGGAATGGCTACACCTTC.